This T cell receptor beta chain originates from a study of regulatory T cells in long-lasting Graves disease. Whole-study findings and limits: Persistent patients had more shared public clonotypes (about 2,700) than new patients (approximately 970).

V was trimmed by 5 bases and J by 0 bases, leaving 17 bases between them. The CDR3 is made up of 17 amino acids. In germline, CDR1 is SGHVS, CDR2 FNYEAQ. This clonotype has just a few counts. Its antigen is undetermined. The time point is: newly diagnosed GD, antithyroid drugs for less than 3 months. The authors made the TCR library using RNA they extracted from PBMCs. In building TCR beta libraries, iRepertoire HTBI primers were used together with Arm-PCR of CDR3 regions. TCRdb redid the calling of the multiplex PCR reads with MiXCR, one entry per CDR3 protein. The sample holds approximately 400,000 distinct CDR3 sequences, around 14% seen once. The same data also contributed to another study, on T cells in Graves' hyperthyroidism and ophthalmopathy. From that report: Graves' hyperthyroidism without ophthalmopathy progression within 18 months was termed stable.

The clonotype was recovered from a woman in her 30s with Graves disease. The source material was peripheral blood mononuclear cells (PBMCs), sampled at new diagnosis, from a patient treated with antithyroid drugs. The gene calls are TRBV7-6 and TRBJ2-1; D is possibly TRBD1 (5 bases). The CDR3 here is CASSLDTPTGSYNEQFF. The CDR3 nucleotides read TGTGCCAGCAGCCTCGATACTCCCACAGGCTCCTACAATGAGCAGTTCTTC.